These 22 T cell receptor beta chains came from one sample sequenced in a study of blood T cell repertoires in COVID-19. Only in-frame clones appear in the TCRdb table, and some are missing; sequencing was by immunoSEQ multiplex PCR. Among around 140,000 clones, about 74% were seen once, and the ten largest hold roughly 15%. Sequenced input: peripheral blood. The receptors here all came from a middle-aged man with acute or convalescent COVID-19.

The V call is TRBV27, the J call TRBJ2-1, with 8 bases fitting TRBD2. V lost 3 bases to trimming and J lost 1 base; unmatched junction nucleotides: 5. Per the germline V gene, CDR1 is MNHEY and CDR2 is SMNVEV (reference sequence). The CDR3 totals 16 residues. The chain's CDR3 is CASSFFGGGSYNEQFF. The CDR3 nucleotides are TGTGCCAGCAGTTTTTTCGGGGGGGGATCCTACAATGAGCAGTTCTTC.

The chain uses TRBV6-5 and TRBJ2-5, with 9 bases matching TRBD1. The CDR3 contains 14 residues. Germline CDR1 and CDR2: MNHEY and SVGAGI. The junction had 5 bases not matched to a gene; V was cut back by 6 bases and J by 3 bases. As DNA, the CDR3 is TGTGCCAGCAGGGCCAGACAGGGGGAAGAGACCCAGTACTTC. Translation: CASRARQGEETQYF.

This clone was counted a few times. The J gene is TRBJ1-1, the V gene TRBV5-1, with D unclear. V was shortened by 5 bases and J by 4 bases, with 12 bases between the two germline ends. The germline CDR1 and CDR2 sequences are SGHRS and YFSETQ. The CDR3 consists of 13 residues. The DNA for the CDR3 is TGCGCCAGCAGTGAGAGGGAATCCACTGAAGCTTTCTTT. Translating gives CASSERESTEAFF.

CDR3 bases: TGTGCCAGCAGACAGGGGGCGACCCTTAACACTGAAGCTTTCTTT. It encodes CASRQGATLNTEAFF. This rearrangement joins TRBV6-5 to TRBJ1-1; 9 nucleotides align to TRBD1. Germline V gene lookup returns CDR1 MNHEY and CDR2 SVGAGI. V shed 6 bases and J 2 bases; nucleotides not matched to a gene: 7. CDR3 length: 15 residues.

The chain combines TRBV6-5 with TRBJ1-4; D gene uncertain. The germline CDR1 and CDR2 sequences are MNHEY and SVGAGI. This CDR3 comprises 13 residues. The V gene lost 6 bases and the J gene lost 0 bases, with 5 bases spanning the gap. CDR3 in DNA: TGTGCCAGCAGCGTTGCAACTAATGAAAAACTGTTTTTT. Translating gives CASSVATNEKLFF.

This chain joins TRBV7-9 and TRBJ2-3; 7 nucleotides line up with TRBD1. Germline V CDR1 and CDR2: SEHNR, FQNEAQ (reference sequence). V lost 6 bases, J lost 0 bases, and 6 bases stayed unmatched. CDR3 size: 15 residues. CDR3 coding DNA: TGTGCCAGCAGGCCCGGGACAGCTAGCACAGATACGCAGTATTTT. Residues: CASRPGTASTDTQYF.

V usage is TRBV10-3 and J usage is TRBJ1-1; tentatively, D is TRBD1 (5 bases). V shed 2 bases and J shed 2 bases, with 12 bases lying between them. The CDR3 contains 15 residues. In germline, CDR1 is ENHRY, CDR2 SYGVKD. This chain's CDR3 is CAISETPGYNTEAFF. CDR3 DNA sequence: TGTGCCATCAGTGAGACCCCAGGGTACAACACTGAAGCTTTCTTT.

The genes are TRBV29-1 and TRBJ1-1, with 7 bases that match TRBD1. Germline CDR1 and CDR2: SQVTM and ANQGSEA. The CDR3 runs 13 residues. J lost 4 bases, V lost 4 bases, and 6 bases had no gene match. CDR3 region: CSVARGRSTEAFF. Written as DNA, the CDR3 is TGCAGCGTTGCAAGGGGGCGAAGCACTGAAGCTTTCTTT.

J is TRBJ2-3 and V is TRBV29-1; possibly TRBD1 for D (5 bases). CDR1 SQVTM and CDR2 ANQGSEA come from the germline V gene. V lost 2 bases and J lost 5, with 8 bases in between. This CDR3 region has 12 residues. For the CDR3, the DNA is TGCAGCGTTGAATCCGACAGAGATACGCAGTATTTT. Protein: CSVESDRDTQYF.

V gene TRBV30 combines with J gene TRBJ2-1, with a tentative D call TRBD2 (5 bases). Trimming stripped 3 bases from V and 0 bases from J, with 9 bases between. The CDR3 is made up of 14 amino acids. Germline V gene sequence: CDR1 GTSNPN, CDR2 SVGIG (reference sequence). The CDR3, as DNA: TGTGCCTGGAGAGCGCGGGCCTCCTACAATGAGCAGTTCTTC. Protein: CAWRARASYNEQFF.

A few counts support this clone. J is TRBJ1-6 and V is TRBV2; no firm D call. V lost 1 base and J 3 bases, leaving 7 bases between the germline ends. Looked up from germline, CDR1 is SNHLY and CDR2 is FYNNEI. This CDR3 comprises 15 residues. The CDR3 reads CASSEVPSYNSPLHF. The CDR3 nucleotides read TGTGCCAGCAGTGAAGTACCGAGCTATAATTCACCCCTCCACTTT.

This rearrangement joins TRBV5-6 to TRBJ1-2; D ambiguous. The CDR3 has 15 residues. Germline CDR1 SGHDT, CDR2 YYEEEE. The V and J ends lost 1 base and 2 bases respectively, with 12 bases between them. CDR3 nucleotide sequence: TGTGCCAGCAGCTTGTACGTCACAGTAAACTATGGCTACACCTTC. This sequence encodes CASSLYVTVNYGYTF. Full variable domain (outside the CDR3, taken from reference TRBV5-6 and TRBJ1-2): DAGVTQSPTHLIKTRGQQVTLRCSPKSGHDTVSWYQQALGQGPQFIFQYYEEEERQRGNFPDRFSGHQFPNYSSELNVNALLLGDSALYLCASSLYVTVNYGYTFGSGTRLTVV.

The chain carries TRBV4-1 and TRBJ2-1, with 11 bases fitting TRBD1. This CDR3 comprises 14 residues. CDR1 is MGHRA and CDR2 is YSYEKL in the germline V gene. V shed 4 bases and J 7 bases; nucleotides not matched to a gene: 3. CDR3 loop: CASSLGQGANEQFF. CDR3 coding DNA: TGCGCCAGCAGCCTTGGACAGGGGGCTAATGAGCAGTTCTTC.

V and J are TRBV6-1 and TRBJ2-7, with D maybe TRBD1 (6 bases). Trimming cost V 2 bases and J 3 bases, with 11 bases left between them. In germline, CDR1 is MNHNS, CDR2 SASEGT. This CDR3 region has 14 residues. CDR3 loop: CASSETRGIYEQYF. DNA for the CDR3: TGTGCCAGCAGTGAAACCAGGGGTATCTACGAGCAGTACTTC.

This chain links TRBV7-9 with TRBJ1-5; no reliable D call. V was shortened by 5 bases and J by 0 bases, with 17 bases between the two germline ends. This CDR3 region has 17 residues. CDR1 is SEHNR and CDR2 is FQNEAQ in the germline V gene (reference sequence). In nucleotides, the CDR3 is TGTGCCAGCAGCCGACGGACTGATCAGGATAGCAATCAGCCCCAGCATTTT. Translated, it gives CASSRRTDQDSNQPQHF.

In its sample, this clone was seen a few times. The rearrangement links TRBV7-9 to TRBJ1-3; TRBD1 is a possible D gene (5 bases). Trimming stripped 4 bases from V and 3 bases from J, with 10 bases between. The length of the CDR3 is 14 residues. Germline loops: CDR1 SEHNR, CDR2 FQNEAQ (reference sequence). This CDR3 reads CASSSAGVGNTIYF. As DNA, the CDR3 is TGTGCCAGCAGCTCGGCGGGGGTTGGAAACACCATATATTTT.

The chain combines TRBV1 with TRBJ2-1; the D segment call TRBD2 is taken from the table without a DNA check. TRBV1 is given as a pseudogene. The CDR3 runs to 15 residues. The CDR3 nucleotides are TGCACCAGCAGCCTTCTAGCGAAAACCTACAATGAGCAGTTCTTC. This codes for CTSSLLAKTYNEQFF.

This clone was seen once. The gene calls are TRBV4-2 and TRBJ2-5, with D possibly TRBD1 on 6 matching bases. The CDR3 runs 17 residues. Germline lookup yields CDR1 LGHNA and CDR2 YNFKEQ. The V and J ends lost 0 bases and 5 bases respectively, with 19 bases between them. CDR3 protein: CASSQDRRQGQPETQYF. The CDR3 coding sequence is TGTGCCAGCAGCCAAGATCGACGCCAGGGACAACCGGAGACCCAGTACTTC.

CDR3 residues: CASSLDSGGVEAFF. The CDR3 DNA follows: TGCGCCAGCAGCTTGGATAGTGGGGGGGTCGAGGCTTTCTTT. V usage is TRBV5-1 and J usage is TRBJ1-1; D perhaps matches TRBD1 (5 bases). CDR1 is SGHRS, CDR2 YFSETQ, per germline. This CDR3 has 14 residues. Between the trimmed V and J ends, which lost 0 bases and 11 bases, there was a span of 17 bases.

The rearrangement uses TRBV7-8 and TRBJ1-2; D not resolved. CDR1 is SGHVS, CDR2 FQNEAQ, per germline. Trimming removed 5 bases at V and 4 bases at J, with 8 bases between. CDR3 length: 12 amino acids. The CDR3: CASSPSGYGYTF. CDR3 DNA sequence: TGTGCCAGCAGCCCTAGCGGCTATGGCTACACCTTC.

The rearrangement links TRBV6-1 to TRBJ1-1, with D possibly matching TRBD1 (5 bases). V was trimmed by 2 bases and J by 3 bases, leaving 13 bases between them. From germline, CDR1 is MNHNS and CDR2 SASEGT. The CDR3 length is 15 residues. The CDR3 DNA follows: TGTGCCAGCAGTGAAATGACTCCGGGGGACACTGAAGCTTTCTTT. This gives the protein CASSEMTPGDTEAFF.

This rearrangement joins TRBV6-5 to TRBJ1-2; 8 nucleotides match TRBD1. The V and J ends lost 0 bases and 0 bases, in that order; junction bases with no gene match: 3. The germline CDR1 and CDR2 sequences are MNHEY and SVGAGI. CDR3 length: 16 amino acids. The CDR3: CASSYSTGETNYGYTF. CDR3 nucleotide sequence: TGTGCCAGCAGTTACTCGACAGGGGAGACTAACTATGGCTACACCTTC.